This T cell receptor beta chain was captured by sequencing in a study of response to subunit inactivated influenza vaccine. General observations from the study: Authors suggested seasonal influenza vaccinations each recruit few new T cells.

CDR1 and CDR2 (germline): KGHDR, SFDVKD. CDR3 length: 15 amino acids. With 2 bases removed from V and 8 bases from J, the gap between germline ends came to 17 bases. As for this clonotype: Its antigen is unknown.

In TCRdb, the RT-PCR reads were re-called with MiXCR into one record per CDR3 protein. Of more than 400,000 distinct CDR3 sequences in the sample, approximately 11% were seen once. This sequence originates from a man in his forties or fifties who received an inactivated influenza vaccine. This material consisted of PBMCs from blood, taken about 40 days after vaccination. The chain employs TRBV24-1 and TRBJ1-2, with D possibly TRBD1 on 5 matching bases. The CDR3 DNA is TGTGCCACCAGTGATTCCACCGGGACCCTCTTGGGCTACACCTTC. As protein: CATSDSTGTLLGYTF.